This T cell receptor (beta chain) was sequenced for a study of CD8 T cells in ankylosing spondylitis. Overall study results and limits: Reportedly, disease-linked clones are significantly enriched in ankylosing spondylitis patients' matched synovial fluid. Ankylosing spondylitis blood seemed to carry a telltale TCR beta motif made of under ten highly homologous variants.

This clonotype was counted only a few times. Its target is not known. Germline V CDR1 and CDR2: SGDLS, YYNGEE. With V trimmed by 3 bases and J by 6 bases, 8 bases remained unmatched. CDR3 size: 16 residues. Using quantitative 5'-RACE with molecular barcodes, the authors made TCR beta libraries. In TCRdb, the 5' RACE reads were re-called with MiXCR into one record per CDR3 protein. The sample has under 170,000 distinct CDR3 sequences, roughly 44% seen once. The chain combines TRBV9 with TRBJ2-1; 11 bases are a match to TRBD2. The sample was synovial fluid, either unsorted or a sorted T cell fraction (not recorded which). The source is a male donor with ankylosing spondylitis. Here the CDR3 DNA reads TGTGCCAGCAGCGCCCTAGGGGGACTAGCGGTCAATGAGCAGTTCTTC. It translates to CASSALGGLAVNEQFF. The full variable domain, completed using reference TRBV9 and TRBJ2-1, is DSGVTQTPKHLITATGQRVTLRCSPRSGDLSVYWYQQSLDQGLQFLIQYYNGEERAKGNILERFSAQQFPDLHSELNLSSLELGDSALYFCASSALGGLAVNEQFFGPGTRLTVL.